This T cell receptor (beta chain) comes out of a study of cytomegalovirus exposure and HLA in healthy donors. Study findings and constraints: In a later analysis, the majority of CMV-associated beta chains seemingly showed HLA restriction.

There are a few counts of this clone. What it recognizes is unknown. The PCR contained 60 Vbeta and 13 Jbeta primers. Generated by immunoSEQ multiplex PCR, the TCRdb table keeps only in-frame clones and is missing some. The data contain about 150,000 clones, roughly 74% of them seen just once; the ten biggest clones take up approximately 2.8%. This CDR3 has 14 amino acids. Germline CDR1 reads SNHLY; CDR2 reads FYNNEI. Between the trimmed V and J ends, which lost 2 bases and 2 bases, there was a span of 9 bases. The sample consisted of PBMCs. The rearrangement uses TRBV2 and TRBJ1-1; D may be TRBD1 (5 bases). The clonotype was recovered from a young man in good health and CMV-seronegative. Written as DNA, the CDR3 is TGTGCCAGCAGTGAAAGGCAGGGAAACACTGAAGCTTTCTTT. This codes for CASSERQGNTEAFF.